Listed here is a single TCR beta chain. The CDR3 runs 13 residues. Trimming took off 9 bases at V and 4 bases at J, with 15 bases between the two ends. Germline-derived CDR1 and CDR2 are SGHNT and YYREEE (reference sequence). Per the study methods: The assay estimated nucleated cells by amplifying reference gene primers. TCRdb keeps only in-frame clones here, not all; method: immunoSEQ multiplex PCR. Clonal size and the V and J genes are those of that table, whereas D and trimming came from the DNA. Of about 200,000 clones in the sample, approximately 90% were seen once. This entry belongs to a study of blood T cell repertoires in COVID-19.

The chain recombines TRBV5-4 with TRBJ2-3; D perhaps matches TRBD1 (6 bases). The specimen was peripheral blood. This sequence originates from a man aged 40-49 years with acute or convalescent COVID-19. The chain's CDR3 is CAITQGRADTQYF. In DNA, the CDR3 is TGTGCCATAACACAGGGCAGGGCAGATACGCAGTATTTT. Full variable domain (outside the CDR3, taken from reference TRBV5-4 and TRBJ2-3): ETGVTQSPTHLIKTRGQQVTLRCSSQSGHNTVSWYQQALGQGPQFIFQYYREEENGRGNFPPRFSGLQFPNYSSELNVNALELDDSALYLCAITQGRADTQYFGPGTRLTVL.